This passage covers 8 T cell receptor beta chains from one sample sequenced in a study of chemoradiotherapy in HPV16-positive cancers. Sequenced by immunoSEQ multiplex PCR; TCRdb stores in-frame clones only, minus some. The repertoire holds about 53,000 clones, with roughly 90% as singletons. The sample in question was blood, obtained from a patient who underwent chemoradiotherapy. The receptors here all came from a human donor with HPV-associated anogenital cancer.

The chain is built from TRBV7-9 and TRBJ2-1; 13 bases are shared with TRBD2. Per the germline V gene, CDR1 is SEHNR and CDR2 is FQNEAQ (reference sequence). The CDR3 has 15 residues. With V trimmed by 2 bases and J by 7 bases, 2 bases remained unmatched. The CDR3 reads CASSLRTSGSNEQFF. DNA of the CDR3: TGTGCCAGCAGCTTACGGACTAGCGGGAGTAATGAGCAGTTCTTC.

The chain carries TRBV4-2 and TRBJ1-2; D may be TRBD1 (6 bases). Germline V gives CDR1 LGHNA, CDR2 YNFKEQ. The germline V and J ends were trimmed by 2 bases and 5 bases, with 18 bases remaining between them. The CDR3 sequence is 16 residues long. CDR3 coding DNA: TGTGCCAGCAGCCAACAAGCCACGACAGGCCTATATGGCTACACCTTC. Translated: CASSQQATTGLYGYTF.

The V gene is TRBV7-2, the J gene TRBJ1-1; 9 bases match TRBD1. Germline lookup yields CDR1 SGHTA and CDR2 FQGNSA. This CDR3 comprises 15 residues. J gave up 4 bases and V 5 bases, and 8 bases lay outside the gene matches. The CDR3 region is CASSSGTGRSTEAFF. The CDR3, as DNA: TGTGCCAGCAGCAGTGGGACAGGGAGGAGCACTGAAGCTTTCTTT.

This chain uses TRBV5-1 with TRBJ1-5; TRBD1 agrees at 12 bases. Germline trimming cut 2 bases from V and 0 bases from J; bases unmatched to any gene: 12. This CDR3 is 20 amino acids long. CDR1 SGHRS and CDR2 YFSETQ come from the germline V gene. The CDR3 loop is CASSLGAGQGAPYSNQPQHF. DNA for the CDR3: TGCGCCAGCAGCTTAGGGGCGGGACAGGGGGCACCATATAGCAATCAGCCCCAGCATTTT.

V gene TRBV7-2 combines with J gene TRBJ2-7, with a possible D match to TRBD2 (5 bases). V lost 5 bases to trimming and J lost 6 bases, with 14 bases between them. Per the germline V gene, CDR1 is SGHTA and CDR2 is FQGNSA. This CDR3 region has 13 residues. CDR3 region: CASSTRGLREQYF. The DNA of the CDR3 is TGTGCCAGCAGCACCCGCGGGTTGCGCGAGCAGTACTTC.

The chain links TRBV5-1 to TRBJ2-3, with 9 bases that match TRBD1. J gave up 0 bases and V 4 bases, and 6 bases lay outside the gene matches. This CDR3 comprises 16 residues. Germline loops: CDR1 SGHRS, CDR2 YFSETQ. The CDR3 coding sequence is TGCGCCAGCAGCCCGGGACAGGGCCTTAGCACAGATACGCAGTATTTT. Protein sequence: CASSPGQGLSTDTQYF.

In this sample, this clone turned up once. This chain links TRBV6-6 with TRBJ1-2; D gene uncertain. Germline V gene lookup returns CDR1 MNHNY and CDR2 SVGAGI (reference sequence). The CDR3 sequence is 11 residues long. Trimming cost V 2 bases and J 4 bases, with 2 bases left between them. CDR3 amino acids: CASSYGYGYTF. In nucleotides, the CDR3 is TGTGCCAGCAGTTACGGCTATGGCTACACCTTC.

The gene calls are TRBV30 and TRBJ2-4; no clear D. The V and J ends lost 0 bases and 1 base respectively, with 7 bases between them. The V gene's germline CDR1 is GTSNPN and CDR2 SVGIG (reference sequence). The length of the CDR3 is 14 residues. The CDR3 protein is CAWSVFGAKNIQYF. For the CDR3, the DNA is TGTGCCTGGAGTGTTTTTGGGGCCAAAAACATTCAGTACTTC.